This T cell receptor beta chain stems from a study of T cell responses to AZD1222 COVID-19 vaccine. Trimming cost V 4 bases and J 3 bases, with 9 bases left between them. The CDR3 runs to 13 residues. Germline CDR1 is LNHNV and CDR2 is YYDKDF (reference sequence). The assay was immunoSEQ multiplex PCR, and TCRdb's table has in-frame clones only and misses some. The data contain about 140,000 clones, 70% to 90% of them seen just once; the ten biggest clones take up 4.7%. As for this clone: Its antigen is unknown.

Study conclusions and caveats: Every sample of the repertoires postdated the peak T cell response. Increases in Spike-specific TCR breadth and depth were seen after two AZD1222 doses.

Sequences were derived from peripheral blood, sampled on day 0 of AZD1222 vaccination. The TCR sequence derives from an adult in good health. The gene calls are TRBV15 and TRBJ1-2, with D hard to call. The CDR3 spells CATSTRTDYGYTF. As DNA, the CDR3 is TGTGCCACCAGCACCAGGACGGACTATGGCTACACCTTC.